These 24 T cell receptor beta chains were sequenced from one sample in a study of blood T cell repertoires in COVID-19 (dated by TCRdb to about 2020). The library relied on the immunoSEQ multiplex PCR assay. TCRdb stores this immuneACCESS table with in-frame sequences only. Part of the clones is absent; in the studies checked, under half of the shortfall reflects unresolved V genes, and no reason is known for the rest. This sample gives approximately 210,000 clones in total; approximately 81% of them show up just once. The ten most abundant clones make up approximately 3.8% of the sample. What was sequenced was peripheral blood. The source of these receptors is a woman aged 80 or over with acute or convalescent COVID-19.

As regards this clone: A junction boundary mismatches the germline segment, possibly from a read error. V usage is TRBV7-7 and J usage is TRBJ2-1; possibly TRBD1 for D (6 bases). The CDR3 covers 13 residues. CDR1 and CDR2 from the germline V gene are SSHAT and FNYEAQ (reference sequence). The CDR3 DNA follows: TGTGCTAGCAGCTTAGGACAGAACAATGAGCAGTTCTTC. Its translation is CASSLGQNNEQFF. The full variable domain, with the rest looked up from reference TRBV7-7 and TRBJ2-1, is GAGVSQSPRYKVTKRGQDVTLRCDPISSHATLYWYQQALGQGPEFLTYFNYEAQPDKSGLPSDRFSAERPEGSISTLTIQRTEQRDSAMYRCASSLGQNNEQFFGPGTRLTVL.

This sequence joins TRBV5-4 and TRBJ2-3; no firm D call. Trimming left V 0 bases short and J 6 bases short, with 5 bases between. The CDR3 has 12 residues. Germline V gene data show CDR1 as SGHNT and CDR2 as YYREEE (reference sequence). CDR3 sequence reads: CASSLALDTQYF. The CDR3 bases are TGTGCCAGCAGCTTGGCCCTGGATACGCAGTATTTT.

This clone came up once. The chain combines TRBV27 with TRBJ2-2; TRBD2 agrees at 9 bases. Germline V CDR1 and CDR2: MNHEY, SMNVEV (reference sequence). The CDR3 sequence is 17 residues long. The J segment lost 8 bases and the V segment lost 3 bases, leaving 13 bases of the junction unmatched. The CDR3 loop is CASSFDGAGGWAGELFF. The CDR3, as DNA: TGTGCCAGCAGTTTTGACGGAGCGGGGGGTTGGGCGGGGGAGCTGTTTTTT.

J is TRBJ1-2 and V is TRBV9; D might be TRBD1 (6 bases). Germline V gives CDR1 SGDLS, CDR2 YYNGEE. Trimming shortened V by 0 bases and J by 8 bases, and 20 bases separated the two germline ends. The CDR3 sequence is 16 residues long. The CDR3 DNA is TGTGCCAGCAGCGTAGAGGGGCGGGGGCACTCCGGGGGCTACACCTTC. It encodes CASSVEGRGHSGGYTF.

As regards this clone: This CDR3 is also generated by other DNA sequences in the sample. The rearrangement uses TRBV18 and TRBJ1-5; a weak D match, TRBD1 (6 bases). This CDR3 is 13 amino acids long. Trimming removed 6 bases from V and 4 bases from J, with 10 bases in between. Per the germline V gene, CDR1 is KGHSH and CDR2 is LQKENI. Here the CDR3 DNA reads TGTGCCAGCTCGCAAGACAGGAATCAGCCCCAGCATTTT. Translating gives CASSQDRNQPQHF.

This sequence joins TRBV18 and TRBJ2-7; a weak D match, TRBD1 (6 bases). The CDR3 extends over 17 amino acids. The germline gives CDR1 KGHSH, CDR2 LQKENI. V lost 4 bases, J lost 5 bases, and 24 bases lay in between. The DNA of the CDR3 is TGTGCCAGCTCACGCACAGGGCGAAGAACTACTCCGGACGAGCAGTACTTC. Translating it yields CASSRTGRRTTPDEQYF.

The chain is built from TRBV29-1 and TRBJ2-6; TRBD1 is a possible D gene (5 bases). This CDR3 comprises 14 residues. Trimming shortened V by 4 bases and J by 1 base, and 8 bases separated the two germline ends. Germline lookup yields CDR1 SQVTM and CDR2 ANQGSEA. The CDR3 sequence: CSVVRGSGANVLTF. The CDR3 bases are TGCAGCGTTGTAAGGGGATCTGGGGCCAACGTCCTGACTTTC.

V gene TRBV11-2 combines with J gene TRBJ1-2, with D perhaps matching TRBD1 (6 bases). Between the trimmed V and J ends, which lost 3 bases and 4 bases, there was a span of 12 bases. The CDR3 sequence is 14 residues long. From germline, CDR1 is SGHAT and CDR2 FQNNGV. CDR3: CASSFGQTFYGYTF. Here the CDR3 DNA reads TGTGCCAGCAGCTTCGGACAGACCTTCTATGGCTACACCTTC.

The chain uses TRBV3-1 (or the pseudogene TRBV3-2) and TRBJ2-7; 11 nucleotides agree with TRBD1. Trimming removed 3 bases from V and 6 bases from J; junction bases left unmatched: 7. The germline gives CDR1 LGHDT, CDR2 YNNKEL (reference sequence). This CDR3 has 15 amino acids. The CDR3 protein is CASSQYGQGAREQYF. The CDR3 coding sequence is TGTGCCAGCAGCCAGTACGGACAGGGGGCGCGCGAGCAGTACTTC.

This CDR3 is CASSVLQGAIAKNIQYF. The DNA for the CDR3 is TGTGCCAGCAGTGTCTTACAGGGGGCGATAGCCAAAAACATTCAGTACTTC. V and J are TRBV28 and TRBJ2-4, with 9 bases identical to TRBD1. The CDR3 sequence is 17 residues long. V gave up 5 bases and J gave up 0 bases; unmatched junction bases: 8. Per germline, CDR1 MDHEN and CDR2 SYDVKM.

Here the CDR3 reads CAISESGGAGGYTF. Written as DNA, the CDR3 is TGTGCCATCAGTGAGTCTGGGGGCGCGGGTGGCTACACCTTC. This chain connects TRBV10-3 to TRBJ1-2; TRBD1 might be the D (6 bases). The CDR3 has 14 residues. Per the germline V gene, CDR1 is ENHRY and CDR2 is SYGVKD. Deletions cut 0 bases from V and 7 bases from J, with 12 bases between.

The gene calls are TRBV5-6 and TRBJ2-2, with D perhaps TRBD2 (6 bases). This CDR3 contains 14 residues. CDR1 and CDR2 (germline): SGHDT, YYEEEE. Trimming stripped 1 base from V and 7 bases from J, with 11 bases between. Here the CDR3 reads CASSLSAGSGELFF. The DNA of the CDR3 is TGTGCCAGCAGCTTGTCAGCCGGGAGCGGGGAGCTGTTTTTT.

A single count supports this clone. V gene TRBV29-1 combines with J gene TRBJ1-1; TRBD1 matches 8 bases. CDR3 size: 18 residues. Germline loops: CDR1 SQVTM, CDR2 ANQGSEA. Losses at the gene ends were 0 bases for V and 0 bases for J; bases not matched to a gene: 12. The CDR3 nucleotides are TGCAGCGTTGAAGATCTCGTCGGACAGGGTTATATGAACACTGAAGCTTTCTTT. Protein sequence: CSVEDLVGQGYMNTEAFF.

The chain is built from TRBV24-1 and TRBJ2-2; 9 nucleotides align to TRBD1. The CDR3 has 15 amino acids. The germline V gene encodes CDR1 KGHDR and CDR2 SFDVKD. The junction had 3 bases not matched to a gene; V was cut back by 3 bases and J by 5 bases. In nucleotides, the CDR3 is TGTGCCACCAGTGATCCGGGACAGGGAACCGGGGAGCTGTTTTTT. Its translation: CATSDPGQGTGELFF.

The chain recombines TRBV5-6 with TRBJ1-1; perhaps TRBD1 as D (6 bases). The V end lost 2 bases, the J end lost 0 bases, and 11 bases lay between the germline ends. The germline V gene has CDR1 SGHDT and CDR2 YYEEEE. CDR3 size: 15 residues. The CDR3 nucleotides read TGTGCCAGCAGCTTACCGGGACAAATGAACACTGAAGCTTTCTTT. This codes for CASSLPGQMNTEAFF.

The chain joins TRBV7-6 to TRBJ2-1; 9 nucleotides line up with TRBD1. With V trimmed by 1 base and J by 1 base, 11 bases remained unmatched. The CDR3 spans 19 residues. Germline assignment: CDR1 SGHVS and CDR2 FNYEAQ. The CDR3 protein is CASSLDRLDRGLSYNEQFF. The CDR3 region has the DNA TGTGCCAGCAGCTTAGACCGGTTGGACAGGGGCCTTTCCTACAATGAGCAGTTCTTC.

V and J are TRBV7-3 and TRBJ1-2, with TRBD1 as a possible D gene (5 bases). V lost 0 bases to trimming and J lost 3 bases, with 11 bases between them. From germline, CDR1 is SGHTA and CDR2 FQGTGA. The CDR3 runs 15 residues. CDR3 amino acids: CASSLTAQDHYGYTF. CDR3 DNA sequence: TGTGCCAGCAGCTTAACGGCACAGGACCACTATGGCTACACCTTC. Variable domain in full (rest from reference TRBV7-3 and TRBJ1-2): GAGVSQTPSNKVTEKGKYVELRCDPISGHTALYWYRQSLGQGPEFLIYFQGTGAADDSGLPNDRFFAVRPEGSVSTLKIQRTERGDSAVYLCASSLTAQDHYGYTFGSGTRLTVV.

In its sample, this clone was seen once. The V and J genes are TRBV4-1 and TRBJ2-2; maybe TRBD2 (5 bases). Germline CDR1 is MGHRA and CDR2 is YSYEKL. This CDR3 has 13 residues. V gave up 1 base and J gave up 6 bases, with 6 bases separating them. The CDR3 reads CASSQVSAGELFF. The CDR3 nucleotides are TGCGCCAGCAGCCAAGTTAGCGCCGGGGAGCTGTTTTTT.

The V and J genes are TRBV18 and TRBJ2-7, with 9 bases matching TRBD2. The CDR3 covers 14 residues. Per the germline V gene, CDR1 is KGHSH and CDR2 is LQKENI. Trimming cost V 3 bases and J 5 bases; bases outside gene matches: 5. The CDR3 loop is CASSPGTSRDEQYF. In DNA, the CDR3 is TGTGCCAGCTCACCTGGGACTAGCAGAGACGAGCAGTACTTC.

In DNA form, the CDR3 reads TGTGCCAGCAGGCTGACTAGCGGAAACACCGGGGAGCTGTTTTTT. Translation gives CASRLTSGNTGELFF. The rearrangement joins TRBV7-3 to TRBJ2-2; TRBD2 agrees at 9 bases. Germline V lookup: CDR1 SGHTA, CDR2 FQGTGA. CDR3 length: 15 residues. After removal of 6 bases from V and 2 bases from J, the junction contained 4 bases not matched to a gene. Filled out from reference TRBV7-3 and TRBJ2-2, the complete variable domain reads GAGVSQTPSNKVTEKGKYVELRCDPISGHTALYWYRQSLGQGPEFLIYFQGTGAADDSGLPNDRFFAVRPEGSVSTLKIQRTERGDSAVYLCASRLTSGNTGELFFGEGSRLTVL.

V usage is TRBV19 and J usage is TRBJ2-1, with 10 bases identical to TRBD1. V shed 4 bases and J 0 bases; nucleotides not matched to a gene: 6. The V gene's germline CDR1 is LNHDA and CDR2 SQIVND (reference sequence). CDR3 length equals 17 residues. CDR3 protein: CASSKKGQGSSYNEQFF. The DNA for the CDR3 is TGTGCCAGTAGTAAAAAGGGACAGGGGAGCTCCTACAATGAGCAGTTCTTC.

Written as DNA, the CDR3 is TGTGCCAGCAGCCAAGTTGTTCTAGCGGGCCCCTACAATGAGCAGTTCTTC. It specifies CASSQVVLAGPYNEQFF. The chain joins TRBV3-1 (or the pseudogene TRBV3-2) to TRBJ2-1; 8 bases match TRBD2. The germline CDR1 and CDR2 sequences are LGHDT and YNNKEL (reference sequence). The CDR3 totals 17 residues. After removal of 1 base from V and 2 bases from J, the junction contained 7 bases not matched to a gene.

The chain links TRBV3-1 (or the pseudogene TRBV3-2) to TRBJ1-2; D gene ambiguous. The CDR3 runs 15 residues. Between the trimmed V and J ends, which lost 0 bases and 7 bases, there was a span of 15 bases. In germline, CDR1 is LGHDT, CDR2 YNNKEL (reference sequence). CDR3 loop: CASSQEGFGKGGYTF. For the CDR3, the DNA is TGTGCCAGCAGCCAAGAGGGGTTCGGGAAAGGTGGCTACACCTTC.

The chain links TRBV6-2 or TRBV6-3 to TRBJ2-2, with TRBD1 matching 9 bases. Germline V gives CDR1 MNHEY, CDR2 SVGEGT. With 6 bases clipped from V and 1 base from J, the junction kept 6 bases outside the gene matches. The CDR3 covers 16 residues. Here the CDR3 DNA reads TGTGCCAGCAGCCAAAGGACAGGGGAGAACACCGGGGAGCTGTTTTTT. This gives the protein CASSQRTGENTGELFF.